This is a list of T cell receptor beta chains from one sample in a study of siplizumab effects on memory and regulatory T cells. The protocol was immunoSEQ multiplex PCR, while the TCRdb copy is restricted to in-frame clones and leaves out a portion. The table has some 100,000 clones, about 95% seen once. The specimen sequenced was non-Treg CD4+ T cells sorted from blood. The receptors shown here come from a human donor in good health. Each CDR3 is given with its conserved first and last residue.

v_call,cdr3_aa
TRBV5-1,CASSPGPDTYNEQFF
TRBV5-4,CASSLRSSNTEAFF
TRBV28,CASRNSNQPQHF
TRBV18,CASSPGQWNTGELFF
TRBV7-6,CASSDTVRDEQYF
TRBV10-3,CAISADRSSFGLFF
TRBV28,CASRNRGRSTGELFF
TRBV28,CASSPGAGETQYF
TRBV7-9,CASSPRSSGRMEQFF
TRBV5-1,CASSLGLAGSYEQYF
TRBV7-9,CASSLGDQPQHF
TRBV6-6,CASAMERSNQPQHF
TRBV7-9,CASSGGTSGANTGELFF
TRBV7-3,CASSPNRLAGGSGSYNEQFF
TRBV18,CASSASGTTNTDTQYF
TRBV6-5,CASSFGQTYEQYF
TRBV7-9,CASSSNRMNTEAFF
TRBV11-1,CASSLGPSGASTDTQYF
TRBV7-2,CASSPAGVGYTQYF
TRBV6-4,CASRPRIHFTGELFF
TRBV28,CASSSSLGTIQTQYF
TRBV19,CASSIGQLSSYEQYF
TRBV6-1,CASSGPRGREGETQYF
TRBV7-2,CASSLGRTGEKLFF
TRBV19,CASSIRESNQPQHF
TRBV9,CASSVLGGNTEAFF
TRBV7-3,CASSPTGQGDEQFF
TRBV4-2,CASSQGYRGDTEAFF
TRBV9,CASSVGGQTSYNEQFF
TRBV4-1,CASSQVSRPYEQYF
TRBV19,CASSIQSGITSTNYGYTF
TRBV6-5,CASSQLPGDTQYF
TRBV12-5,CASGLTEQFF
TRBV7-9,CASSLDGTGYEQYF
TRBV21-1,CASSKFPLGNEQFF
TRBV20-1,CSAENNSPLHF
TRBV27,CASSDRDSGEAFF
TRBV7-9,CASSGRGGNTEAFF
TRBV5-5,CASSLNVQFNQPQHF
TRBV10-3,CAISELGGALSYEQYF
TRBV18,CASSLGTGREQYF
TRBV6-1,CASSEQLAGDEPYEQYF
TRBV5-4,CASSLGGLAVNEQFF
TRBV11-3,CASSSGRGRDGGETQYF
TRBV5-1,CASSLASGGQNSPLHF
TRBV14,CASSRKGTGVRGQFF
TRBV5-1,CASSWREGNTEAFF
TRBV19,CASSMQGLAVRGTDTQYF
TRBV7-8,CASSVKRGLAGVNPRYEQYF
TRBV27,CASSTRSGKSSYNEQFF
TRBV2,CASSAGAPMNTEAFF